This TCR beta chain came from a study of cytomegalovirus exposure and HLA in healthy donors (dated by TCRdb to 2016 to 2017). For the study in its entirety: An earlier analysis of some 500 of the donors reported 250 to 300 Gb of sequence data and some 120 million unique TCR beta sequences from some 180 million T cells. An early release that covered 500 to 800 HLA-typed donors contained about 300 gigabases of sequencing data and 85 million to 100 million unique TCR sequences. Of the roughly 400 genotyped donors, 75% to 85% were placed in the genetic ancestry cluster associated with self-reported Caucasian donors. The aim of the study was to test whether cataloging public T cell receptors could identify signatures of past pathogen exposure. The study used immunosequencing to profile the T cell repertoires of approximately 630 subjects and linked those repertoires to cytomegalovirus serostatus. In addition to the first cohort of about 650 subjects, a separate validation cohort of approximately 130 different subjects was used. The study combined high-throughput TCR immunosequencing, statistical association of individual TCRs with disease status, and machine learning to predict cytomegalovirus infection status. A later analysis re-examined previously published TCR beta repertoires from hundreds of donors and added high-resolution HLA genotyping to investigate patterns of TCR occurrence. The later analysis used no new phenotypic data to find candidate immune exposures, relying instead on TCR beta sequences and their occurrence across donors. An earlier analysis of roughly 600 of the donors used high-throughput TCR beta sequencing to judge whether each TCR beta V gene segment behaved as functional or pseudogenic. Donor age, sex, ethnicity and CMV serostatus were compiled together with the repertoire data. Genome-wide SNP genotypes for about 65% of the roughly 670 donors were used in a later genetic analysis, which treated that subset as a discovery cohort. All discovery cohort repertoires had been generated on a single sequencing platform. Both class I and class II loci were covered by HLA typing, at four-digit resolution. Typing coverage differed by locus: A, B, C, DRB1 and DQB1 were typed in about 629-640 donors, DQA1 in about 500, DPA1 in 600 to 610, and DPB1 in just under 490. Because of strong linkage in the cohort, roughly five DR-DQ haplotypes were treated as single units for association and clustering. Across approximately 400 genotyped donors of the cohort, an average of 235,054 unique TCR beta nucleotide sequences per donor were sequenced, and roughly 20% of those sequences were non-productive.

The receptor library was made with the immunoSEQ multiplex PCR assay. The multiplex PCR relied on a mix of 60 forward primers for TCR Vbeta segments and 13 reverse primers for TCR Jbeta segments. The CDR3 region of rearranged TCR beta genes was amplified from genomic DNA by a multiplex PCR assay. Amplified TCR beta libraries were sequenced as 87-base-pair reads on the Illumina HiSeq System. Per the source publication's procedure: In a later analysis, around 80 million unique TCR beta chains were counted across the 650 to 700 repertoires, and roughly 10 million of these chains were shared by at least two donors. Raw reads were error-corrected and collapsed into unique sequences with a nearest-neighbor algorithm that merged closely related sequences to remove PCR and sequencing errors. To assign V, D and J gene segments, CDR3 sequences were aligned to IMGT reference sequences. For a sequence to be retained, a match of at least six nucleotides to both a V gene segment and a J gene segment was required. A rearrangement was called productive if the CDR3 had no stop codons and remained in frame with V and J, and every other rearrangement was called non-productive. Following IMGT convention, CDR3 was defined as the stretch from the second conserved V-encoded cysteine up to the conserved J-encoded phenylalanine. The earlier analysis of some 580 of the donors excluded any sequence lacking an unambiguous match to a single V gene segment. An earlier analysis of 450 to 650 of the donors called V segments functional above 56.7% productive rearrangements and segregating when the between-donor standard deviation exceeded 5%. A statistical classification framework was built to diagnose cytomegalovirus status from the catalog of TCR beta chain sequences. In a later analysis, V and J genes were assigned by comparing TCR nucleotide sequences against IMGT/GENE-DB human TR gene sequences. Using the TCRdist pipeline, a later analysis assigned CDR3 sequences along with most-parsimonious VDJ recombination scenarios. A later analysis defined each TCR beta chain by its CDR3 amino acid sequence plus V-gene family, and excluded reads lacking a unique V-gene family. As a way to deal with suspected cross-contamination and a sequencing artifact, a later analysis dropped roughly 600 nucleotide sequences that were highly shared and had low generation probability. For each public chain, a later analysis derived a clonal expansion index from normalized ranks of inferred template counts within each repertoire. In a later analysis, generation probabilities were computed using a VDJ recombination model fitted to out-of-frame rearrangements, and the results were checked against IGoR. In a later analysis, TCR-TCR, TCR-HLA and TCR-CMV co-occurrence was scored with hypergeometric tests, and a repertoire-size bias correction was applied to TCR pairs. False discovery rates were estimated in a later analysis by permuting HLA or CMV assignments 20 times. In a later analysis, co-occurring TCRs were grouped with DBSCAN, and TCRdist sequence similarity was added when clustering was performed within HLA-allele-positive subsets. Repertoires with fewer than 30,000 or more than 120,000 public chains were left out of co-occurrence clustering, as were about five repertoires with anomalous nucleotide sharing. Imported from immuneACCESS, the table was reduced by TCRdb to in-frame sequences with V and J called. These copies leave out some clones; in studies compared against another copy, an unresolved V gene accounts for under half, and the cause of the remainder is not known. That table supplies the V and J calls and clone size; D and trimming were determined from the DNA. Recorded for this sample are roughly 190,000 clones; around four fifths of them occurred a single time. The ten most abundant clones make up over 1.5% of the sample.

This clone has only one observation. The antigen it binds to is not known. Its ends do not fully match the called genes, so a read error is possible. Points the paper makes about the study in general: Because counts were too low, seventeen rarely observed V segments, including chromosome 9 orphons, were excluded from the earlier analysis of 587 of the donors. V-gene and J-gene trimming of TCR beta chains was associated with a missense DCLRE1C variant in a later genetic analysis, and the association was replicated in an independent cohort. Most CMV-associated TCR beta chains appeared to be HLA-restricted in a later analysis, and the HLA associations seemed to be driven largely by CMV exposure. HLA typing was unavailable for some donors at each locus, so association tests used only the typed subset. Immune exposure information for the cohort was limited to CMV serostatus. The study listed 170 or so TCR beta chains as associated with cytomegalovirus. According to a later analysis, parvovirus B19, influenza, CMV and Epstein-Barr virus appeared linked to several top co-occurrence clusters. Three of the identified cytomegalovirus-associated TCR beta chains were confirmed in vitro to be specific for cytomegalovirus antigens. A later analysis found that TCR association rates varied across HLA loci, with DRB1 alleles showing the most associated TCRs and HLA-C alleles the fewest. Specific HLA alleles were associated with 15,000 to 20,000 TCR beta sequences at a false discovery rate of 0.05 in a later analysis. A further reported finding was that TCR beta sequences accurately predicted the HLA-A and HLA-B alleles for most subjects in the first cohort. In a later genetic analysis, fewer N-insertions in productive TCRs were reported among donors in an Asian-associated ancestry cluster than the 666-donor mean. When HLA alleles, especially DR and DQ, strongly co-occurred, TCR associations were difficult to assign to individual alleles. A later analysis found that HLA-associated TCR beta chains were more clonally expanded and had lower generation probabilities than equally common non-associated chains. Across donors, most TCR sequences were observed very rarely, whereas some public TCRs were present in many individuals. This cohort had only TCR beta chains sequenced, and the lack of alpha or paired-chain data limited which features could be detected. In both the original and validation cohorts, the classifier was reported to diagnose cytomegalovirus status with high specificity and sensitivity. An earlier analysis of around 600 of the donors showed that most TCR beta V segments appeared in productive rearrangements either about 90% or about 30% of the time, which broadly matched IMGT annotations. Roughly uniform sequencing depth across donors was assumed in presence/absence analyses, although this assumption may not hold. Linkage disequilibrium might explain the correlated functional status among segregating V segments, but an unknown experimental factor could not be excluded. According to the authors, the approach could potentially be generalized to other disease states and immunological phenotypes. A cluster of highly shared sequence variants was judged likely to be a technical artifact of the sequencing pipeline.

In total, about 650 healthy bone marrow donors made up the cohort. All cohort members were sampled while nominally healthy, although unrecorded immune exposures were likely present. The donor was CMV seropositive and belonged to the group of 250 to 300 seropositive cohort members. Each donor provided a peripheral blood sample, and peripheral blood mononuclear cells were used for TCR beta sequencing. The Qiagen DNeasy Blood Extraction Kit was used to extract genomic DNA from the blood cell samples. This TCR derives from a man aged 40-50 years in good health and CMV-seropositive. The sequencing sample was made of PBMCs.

The CDR3 region has the sequence CASRLARVSYNEQFF. DNA sequence: TGTGCCAGCAGGTTAGCGAGGGTCTCCTACAATGAGCAGTTCTTC. The rearrangement combines TRBV7-2 with TRBJ2-1; the D region possibly corresponds to TRBD2 (5 bases align). From cysteine to phenylalanine, the CDR3 is 15 amino acids long. Only the CDR3 part of the read is kept: 45 bases, read in frame from the first base. The germline V gene yields SGHTA for CDR1 and FQGNSA for CDR2.